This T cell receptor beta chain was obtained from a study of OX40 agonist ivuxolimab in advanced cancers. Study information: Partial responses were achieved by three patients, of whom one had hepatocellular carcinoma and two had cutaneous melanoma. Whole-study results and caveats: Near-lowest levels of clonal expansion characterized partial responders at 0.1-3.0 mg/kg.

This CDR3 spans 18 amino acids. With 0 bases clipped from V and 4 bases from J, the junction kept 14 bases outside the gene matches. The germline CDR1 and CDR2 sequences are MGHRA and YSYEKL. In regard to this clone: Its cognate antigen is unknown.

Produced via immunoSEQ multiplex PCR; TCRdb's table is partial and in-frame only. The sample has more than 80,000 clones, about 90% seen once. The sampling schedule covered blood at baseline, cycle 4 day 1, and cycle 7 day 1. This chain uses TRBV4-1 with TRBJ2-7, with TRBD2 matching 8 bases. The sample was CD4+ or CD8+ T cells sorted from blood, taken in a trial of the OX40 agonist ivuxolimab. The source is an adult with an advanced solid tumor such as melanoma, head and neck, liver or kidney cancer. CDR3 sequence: CASSQDQQGGTSYYEQYF. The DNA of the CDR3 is TGCGCCAGCAGCCAAGATCAACAGGGAGGGACTAGTTATTACGAGCAGTACTTC.